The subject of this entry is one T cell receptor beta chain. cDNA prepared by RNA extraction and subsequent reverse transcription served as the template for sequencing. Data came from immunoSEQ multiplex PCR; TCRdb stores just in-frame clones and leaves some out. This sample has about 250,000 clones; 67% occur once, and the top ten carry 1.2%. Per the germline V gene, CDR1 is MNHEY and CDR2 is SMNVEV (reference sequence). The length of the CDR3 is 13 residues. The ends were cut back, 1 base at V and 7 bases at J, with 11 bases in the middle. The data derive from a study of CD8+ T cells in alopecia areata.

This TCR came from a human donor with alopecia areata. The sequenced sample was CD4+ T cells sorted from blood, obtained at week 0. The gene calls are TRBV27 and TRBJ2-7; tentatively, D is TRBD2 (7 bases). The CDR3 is CASSLLGGGEQYF. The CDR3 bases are TGTGCCAGCAGTTTATTAGGGGGAGGGGAGCAGTACTTC.